Listed below are T cell receptor beta chains from one sample, sequenced in a study of blood T cell repertoires in COVID-19. Produced via immunoSEQ multiplex PCR; TCRdb's table is partial and in-frame only. The sample consists of around 220,000 clones, around 83% of them appearing once. The sequenced sample was peripheral blood. The receptors here all came from a woman over 75 with COVID-19, enrolled during active disease. The CDR3 runs from the conserved cysteine through the conserved F or W. A D gene is named only where the DNA matches it firmly. Clone size appears in some rows only: once, few, many, or a class for an expanded clone.

size,D,V,J,DNA,CDR3
.,TRBD2,TRBV5-1,TRBJ2-6,TGCGCCACCGGTGGAGGGACTAGCTCTGGGGCCAACGTCCTGACTTTC,CATGGGTSSGANVLTF
few,TRBD1,TRBV2,TRBJ1-6,TGTGCCAGCAGTGGGGACAGATCGGTTTCACCCCTCCACTTT,CASSGDRSVSPLHF
few,TRBD1,TRBV7-3,TRBJ1-1,TGTGCCAGCAGCGCAAACACAGGGGGCTCTGAAGCTTTCTTT,CASSANTGGSEAFF
.,.,TRBV6-5,TRBJ1-1,TGTGCCAGCAGTTACTCCCTGACTCGAACTTGGGCTGAAGCTTTCTTT,CASSYSLTRTWAEAFF
.,.,TRBV13,TRBJ1-3,TGTGCCAGCAGCCGGGATGGAAACACCATATATTTT,CASSRDGNTIYF
few,TRBD1,TRBV5-1,TRBJ2-1,TGCGCCAGCAGCTACGGACAGGGAGGCAATGAGCAGTTCTTC,CASSYGQGGNEQFF
once,.,TRBV6-2/TRBV6-3,TRBJ2-5,TGTGCCAGCAGTTACTCTCCGGAGGGATATTTGGAGACCCAGTACTTC,CASSYSPEGYLETQYF
.,.,TRBV7-2,TRBJ1-4,TGTGCCAGCAGCTTCCAAGCAGGAACTAATGAAAAACTGTTTTTT,CASSFQAGTNEKLFF
.,TRBD1,TRBV2,TRBJ1-5,TGTGCCAGCAGTGGGGACAGCTTAGGTCAGCCCCAGCATTTT,CASSGDSLGQPQHF
.,TRBD2,TRBV5-6,TRBJ2-1,TGTGCCAGCAGCTACGGGGTAGCGGGAGTCGAGCAGTTCTTC,CASSYGVAGVEQFF
.,TRBD1,TRBV5-6,TRBJ1-1,TGTGCCAGCAGCAGGGGACAGGGGGAAGCTTTCTTT,CASSRGQGEAFF
.,.,TRBV28,TRBJ2-7,TGTGCCAGCACCTCTAGGGGGGGGGCTCACGAGCAGTACTTC,CASTSRGGAHEQYF
.,TRBD2,TRBV18,TRBJ2-2,TGTGCCAGCTCACGACTAGCGGGGAGCACCGGGGAGCTGTTTTTT,CASSRLAGSTGELFF
.,.,TRBV5-1,TRBJ2-2,TGCGCCAGCAGCTTGGCCAGAAGGGAGGTCGGGGAGCTGTTTTTT,CASSLARREVGELFF
.,TRBD1,TRBV19,TRBJ1-1,TGTGCCAGTAGTATCCGCTCCCTCGACAGGGGAGAAGCTTTCTTT,CASSIRSLDRGEAFF
.,TRBD1,TRBV6-1,TRBJ1-5,TGTGCCAGCAGTGAAGAGGGGGCGATTCAGCCCCAGCATTTT,CASSEEGAIQPQHF
.,.,TRBV2,TRBJ1-5,TGTGCCAGCAGGGAGAGTTGGAGCAATCAGCCCCAGCATTTT,CASRESWSNQPQHF
few,.,TRBV6-1,TRBJ1-1,TGTGCCAGCAGTGAAGGCAGTCGAACTGAAGCTTTCTTT,CASSEGSRTEAFF
.,.,TRBV6-5,TRBJ1-2,TGTGCCAGCAGCCTCGACAGGTTGGGAGGCTACACCTTC,CASSLDRLGGYTF
few,.,TRBV20-1,TRBJ1-3,TGCAGTGCTCTGGGAAACACCATATATTTT,CSALGNTIYF
.,TRBD2,TRBV6-5,TRBJ2-3,TGTGCCAGCAGGGGACTAGCGGGAGGAATAGATACGCAGTATTTT,CASRGLAGGIDTQYF
.,.,TRBV29-1,TRBJ2-5,TGCAGCGTCCAACCGGAAGGAGGCTCAGAGACCCAGTACTTC,CSVQPEGGSETQYF
.,.,TRBV27,TRBJ2-7,TGTGCCAGCAGGTACCGCCCTGTGGCCCTCTACGAGCAGTACTTC,CASRYRPVALYEQYF
.,.,TRBV6-1,TRBJ2-3,TGTGCCAGCAGTGAATCCTGGCTAGAGACAGATACGCAGTATTTT,CASSESWLETDTQYF
.,TRBD2,TRBV5-1,TRBJ2-5,TGCGCCAGCAGCTTTAGCGGGGATCAAGAGACCCAGTACTTC,CASSFSGDQETQYF
.,TRBD2,TRBV3-1/TRBV3-2,TRBJ2-2,TGTGCCAGCATCACTAGCGGGGCAAACACCGGGGAGCTGTTTTTT,CASITSGANTGELFF
.,.,TRBV21-1,TRBJ1-6,TGTGCCAGCAGCAATACGGATTCACCCCTCCACTTT,CASSNTDSPLHF
.,.,TRBV19,TRBJ2-5,TGTGCCAGTAGTATGAGGGCCTTCCAAGAGACCCAGTACTTC,CASSMRAFQETQYF
.,.,TRBV10-2,TRBJ1-3,TGCGCCAGCAGTGGGTATAGCTCTGGAAACACCATATATTTT,CASSGYSSGNTIYF
.,.,TRBV19,TRBJ1-3,TGTGCCAGTTCCCCAGGGTCCTCTGGAAACACCATATATTTT,CASSPGSSGNTIYF
.,TRBD2,TRBV2,TRBJ2-3,TGTGCCCGAACCGTGTCGCGGGGGTACACAGATACGCAGTATTTT,CARTVSRGYTDTQYF
.,TRBD1,TRBV10-3,TRBJ1-1,TGTGCCATCGGGGGGGCAGGGGGCGCGGCTGAAGCTTTCTTT,CAIGGAGGAAEAFF
.,TRBD2,TRBV6-1,TRBJ2-5,TGTGCCAGCAGTGAAGCTCCAAGACTAGCCTATACAGAGACCCAGTACTTC,CASSEAPRLAYTETQYF
once,TRBD1,TRBV5-1,TRBJ2-7,TGCGCCAGCAGCTTGAGTCAGGGGGCGGCAGAGCAGTACTTC,CASSLSQGAAEQYF
.,.,TRBV29-1,TRBJ2-7,TGCAGCGTTGAAACCACTCAGGGTAAAGGCTACGAGCAGTACTTC,CSVETTQGKGYEQYF
.,.,TRBV29-1,TRBJ1-3,TGCAGCGTTGGCAGGGGATCTGGAAACACCATATATTTT,CSVGRGSGNTIYF
.,TRBD2,TRBV29-1,TRBJ2-5,TGCAGCGTTGATCGAGCGGGGGAGCTTCAGACCCAGTACTTC,CSVDRAGELQTQYF
.,.,TRBV12-3/TRBV12-4,TRBJ1-6,TGTGCCAGCAGTTTGTCGAATTCACCCCTCCACTTT,CASSLSNSPLHF
few,TRBD1,TRBV10-3,TRBJ1-1,TGTGCCAATCGACAGGGTCTGAACACTGAAGCTTTCTTT,CANRQGLNTEAFF
few,TRBD1,TRBV18,TRBJ1-2,TGTGCCAGCTCACCAACACAGGACAGGGGGTTAAACTATGGCTACACCTTC,CASSPTQDRGLNYGYTF
.,TRBD1,TRBV5-8,TRBJ2-5,TGTGCCAGCAGCTTCGACAGGACAGGGGGCCAGGAGACCCAGTACTTC,CASSFDRTGGQETQYF
.,.,TRBV5-5,TRBJ1-4,TGTGCCAGCAGCACCCCGACTAGGCCGGGGGGGGAAAAACTGTTTTTT,CASSTPTRPGGEKLFF
many,TRBD1,TRBV3-1/TRBV3-2,TRBJ1-3,TGTGCCAGCAGCCGCCGACGGGACAGCACTGGAAACACCATATATTTT,CASSRRRDSTGNTIYF
.,.,TRBV14,TRBJ2-7,TGTGCCAGCAGCCCCTCTAGGGCGGGACAGTCCTACGAGCAGTACTTC,CASSPSRAGQSYEQYF
.,.,TRBV6-5,TRBJ2-5,TGTGCCAGCAGTATCCGGGGTAAAGAGACCCAGTACTTC,CASSIRGKETQYF
.,TRBD1,TRBV6-5,TRBJ1-4,TGTGCCAGCCGAATTTCCCGGACAGGGGGTGAAAAACTGTTTTTT,CASRISRTGGEKLFF
.,.,TRBV7-2,TRBJ1-6,TGTGCCAGCAGCTTCAGGGAATCTTCACCCCTCCACTTT,CASSFRESSPLHF
.,.,TRBV5-1,TRBJ2-7,TGCGCCAGCAGCTTGGGGCAGGGGCCCACCTACGAGCAGTACTTC,CASSLGQGPTYEQYF
few,.,TRBV2,TRBJ1-1,TGTGCCAGCAGTGGGGGGTGGGCAGGGGACACTGAAGCTTTCTTT,CASSGGWAGDTEAFF
.,.,TRBV6-5,TRBJ1-3,TGTGCCAGCAGTTACGGGGACGGGAGCTCTGGAAACACCATATATTTT,CASSYGDGSSGNTIYF
.,.,TRBV11-3,TRBJ1-6,TGTGCCAGCAGCTCAGGTCGGGAACCCCTCCACTTT,CASSSGREPLHF
.,.,TRBV3-1/TRBV3-2,TRBJ1-2,TGTGCCAGCAGCCAACGGGCGGGGGGCGCGTATGGCTACACCTTC,CASSQRAGGAYGYTF
.,TRBD1,TRBV2,TRBJ1-2,TGTGCCAGCAGTGAAGCATACTACGGGACAGGGGATACGAACTATGGCTACACCTTC,CASSEAYYGTGDTNYGYTF
medium-sized,.,TRBV7-9,TRBJ2-7,TGTGCCAGCAGCGGCGCGGGGGAGCAGTACTTC,CASSGAGEQYF